One and the same sample provided the 24 T cell receptor beta chains below, sequenced in a study of blood T cells in healthy people across ages. A second 7 to 11 cycle PCR used barcoded and J-beta primers. Each CDR3 protein is one row after TCRdb ran MiXCR on the 5' RACE reads. The table records fewer than 1.5 million distinct CDR3 sequences, about 40% of them present only once. Sequencing used blood. These receptors were obtained from a woman aged 18-29 years in good health.

Points on this clonotype: One end of the junction varies from germline; a read error may be responsible. The chain joins TRBV4-1 to TRBJ2-1; possibly TRBD2 for D (6 bases). CDR3 size: 16 residues. Germline values: CDR1 MGHRA, CDR2 YSYEKL. The CDR3 reads CASSHGLAGRFNEKFF. In nucleotides, the CDR3 is TGCGCCAGCAGCCACGGACTGGCGGGAAGGTTCAATGAGAAGTTCTTC.

The chain links TRBV2 to TRBJ2-6, with 7 nucleotides matching TRBD1. V gave up 9 bases and J gave up 2 bases; unmatched junction bases: 10. The length of the CDR3 is 16 residues. Germline V lookup: CDR1 SNHLY, CDR2 FYNNEI. CDR3 amino acids: CARTLGQAAGANVLTF. The CDR3 DNA follows: TGTGCCAGGACCCTTGGACAGGCGGCTGGGGCCAACGTCCTGACTTTC.

The V and J genes are TRBV27 and TRBJ2-5, with 8 bases that match TRBD2. The V gene end was trimmed by 6 bases and the J gene end by 11 bases; junction bases not matched to a gene: 20. Per the germline V gene, CDR1 is MNHEY and CDR2 is SMNVEV (reference sequence). This CDR3 contains 16 residues. The CDR3 DNA reads as TGTGCCAGCAGCCGGACCATGGACGGGAGGGGTCATGAGCAGTACTTC. This codes for CASSRTMDGRGHEQYF.

V and J are TRBV12-3 or TRBV12-4 and TRBJ2-3; D remains unclear. Trimming took off 5 bases at V and 5 bases at J, with 20 bases between the two ends. The CDR3 length is 16 residues. In DNA, the CDR3 is TGTGCCAGCAGTCCTCCCGGACGAGCAGAACAAGATACGCAGTATTTT. Amino acids: CASSPPGRAEQDTQYF.

This clonotype was observed many times. The V call is TRBV5-1, the J call TRBJ2-1; 7 bases align to TRBD2. This CDR3 contains 15 residues. The V segment lost 4 bases and the J segment 5 bases; nucleotides outside the gene matches: 9. Germline assignment: CDR1 SGHRS and CDR2 YFSETQ. This CDR3 reads CASSPSAGVNNEQFF. The CDR3 DNA reads as TGCGCCAGCAGCCCAAGCGCGGGAGTAAACAATGAGCAGTTCTTC.

This chain uses TRBV12-3 or TRBV12-4 with TRBJ2-5; TRBD2 aligns across 7 bases. The CDR3 totals 15 residues. J was trimmed by 0 bases and V by 5 bases; bases with no gene match: 6. DNA of the CDR3: TGTGCCAGCAGTGATAGCGGGTATTACCAAGAGACCCAGTACTTC. Translation gives CASSDSGYYQETQYF.

The J gene is TRBJ2-5, the V gene TRBV20-1; D possibly matches TRBD1 or TRBD2 (5 bases each). CDR1 and CDR2 from the germline V gene are DFQATT and SNEGSKA (reference sequence). This CDR3 is 13 amino acids long. The V and J ends lost 3 bases and 5 bases respectively, with 13 bases between them. The CDR3: CSARSNWGETQYF. The CDR3 DNA follows: TGCAGTGCTAGGTCCAACTGGGGGGAGACCCAGTACTTC.

J is TRBJ2-3 and V is TRBV5-1; D gene unclear. The CDR3 consists of 16 residues. V lost 2 bases, J lost 3 bases, and 16 bases lay in between. From germline, CDR1 is SGHRS and CDR2 YFSETQ. CDR3 sequence: CASSFEVATGTDTQYF. Here the CDR3 DNA reads TGCGCCAGCAGCTTCGAGGTGGCTACCGGAACAGATACGCAGTATTTT.

The rearrangement links TRBV4-1 to TRBJ1-2; D perhaps matches TRBD1 (6 bases). The CDR3 consists of 17 residues. The ends were cut back, 2 bases at V and 5 bases at J, with 21 bases in the middle. CDR1 and CDR2 from the germline V gene are MGHRA and YSYEKL. CDR3 sequence reads: CASSQSHPRGGLYGYTF. Written as DNA, the CDR3 is TGCGCCAGCAGCCAAAGCCACCCCAGGGGAGGGCTATATGGCTACACCTTC.

The chain is built from TRBV20-1 and TRBJ2-3; 9 nucleotides match TRBD2. The CDR3 has 14 residues. Germline CDR1 DFQATT, CDR2 SNEGSKA (reference sequence). Trimming at V came to 5 bases and at J to 2 bases, leaving 5 bases not matched to a gene. The CDR3 loop is CSALTSGDTDTQYF. CDR3 bases: TGCAGTGCTTTGACTAGCGGAGACACAGATACGCAGTATTTT.

V gene TRBV20-1 combines with J gene TRBJ2-7; maybe TRBD1 (6 bases). The CDR3 has 14 amino acids. Germline values: CDR1 DFQATT, CDR2 SNEGSKA (reference sequence). The V gene lost 4 bases and the J gene lost 0 bases, with 13 bases spanning the gap. The CDR3 reads CSAIGDKSSYEQYF. DNA of the CDR3: TGCAGTGCTATCGGGGACAAAAGCTCCTACGAGCAGTACTTC.

This chain joins TRBV20-1 and TRBJ2-7, with 10 bases matching TRBD1. Germline V gene sequence: CDR1 DFQATT, CDR2 SNEGSKA (reference sequence). This CDR3 is 15 amino acids long. V shed 1 base and J 2 bases; nucleotides not matched to a gene: 5. This CDR3 reads CSARGQTGGPYEQYF. DNA of the CDR3: TGCAGTGCTAGAGGGCAGACAGGGGGCCCCTACGAGCAGTACTTC.

The CDR3: CASSLHGIGAYEQYF. CDR3 nucleotides: TGTGCCAGCAGTTTACACGGGATAGGGGCCTACGAGCAGTACTTC. V usage is TRBV27 and J usage is TRBJ2-7, with D perhaps given as TRBD1 or TRBD2 (5 bases each). Germline values: CDR1 MNHEY, CDR2 SMNVEV (reference sequence). V gave up 2 bases and J gave up 2 bases, with 13 bases separating them. This CDR3 has 15 residues.

The gene calls are TRBV5-1 and TRBJ2-3; 8 bases are shared with TRBD1. J gave up 2 bases and V 3 bases, and 8 bases lay outside the gene matches. The CDR3 contains 16 residues. CDR1 SGHRS and CDR2 YFSETQ come from the germline V gene. CDR3 sequence (DNA): TGCGCCAGCAGCTCACCGGCAGGGGGCTACACAGATACGCAGTATTTT. It is translated as CASSSPAGGYTDTQYF.

This chain connects TRBV2 to TRBJ1-1; D unclear. The CDR3 consists of 14 residues. CDR1 SNHLY and CDR2 FYNNEI come from the germline V gene. V lost 6 bases to trimming and J lost 0 bases, with 11 bases between them. This CDR3 is CASRLETLNTEAFF. The CDR3 nucleotides are TGTGCCAGCAGGCTAGAGACACTGAACACTGAAGCTTTCTTT.

The CDR3 protein is CSARDGLAEPNPKDAQYF. As DNA, the CDR3 is TGCAGTGCTAGAGATGGACTAGCGGAGCCTAATCCCAAAGATGCCCAGTACTTC. The genes are TRBV20-1 and TRBJ2-5; 10 bases match TRBD2. This CDR3 spans 18 amino acids. Germline CDR1 is DFQATT and CDR2 is SNEGSKA (reference sequence). J lost 9 bases, V lost 0 bases, and 19 bases had no gene match.

The CDR3 DNA is TGTGCCAGCAGCCTAGGACCCGCGGGAGATACGCAGTATTTT. Its protein is CASSLGPAGDTQYF. The chain recombines TRBV12-3 or TRBV12-4 with TRBJ2-3, with a tentative D call TRBD2 (5 bases). This CDR3 contains 14 residues. The V and J ends lost 6 bases and 5 bases respectively, with 15 bases between them.

The V gene is TRBV28, the J gene TRBJ1-4; D is unclear. In germline, CDR1 is MDHEN, CDR2 SYDVKM. The CDR3 has 15 residues. V was shortened by 5 bases and J by 8 bases, with 18 bases between the two germline ends. The CDR3 DNA reads TGTGCCAGCAGTCTTACACTCGCCCTGGGGGAAAAACTGTTTTTT. Translating gives CASSLTLALGEKLFF. Based on the CDR3 plus reference TRBV28 and TRBJ1-4, the full variable domain is DVKVTQSSRYLVKRTGEKVFLECVQDMDHENMFWYRQDPGLGLRLIYFSYDVKMKEKGDIPEGYSVSREKKERFSLILESASTNQTSMYLCASSLTLALGEKLFFGSGTQLSVL.

This clonotype was observed once. V and J are TRBV6-5 and TRBJ2-7; possible D gene TRBD1, 5 bases. The CDR3 has 13 residues. V was pared by 6 bases and J by 3 bases, with 12 bases between. CDR1 is MNHEY and CDR2 is SVGAGI in the germline V gene. The CDR3 spells CASRSDTLYEQYF. The CDR3 bases are TGTGCCAGCAGATCGGACACACTCTACGAGCAGTACTTC.

This clonotype was observed a handful of times. This chain connects TRBV20-1 to TRBJ1-2, with TRBD1 identical over 8 bases. The CDR3 length is 12 residues. Germline loops: CDR1 DFQATT, CDR2 SNEGSKA (reference sequence). The junction had 8 bases not matched to a gene; V was cut back by 6 bases and J by 8 bases. In nucleotides, the CDR3 is TGCAGTGCCACCCAGGGGGCTGAAGGCTACACCTTC. Protein sequence: CSATQGAEGYTF.

This clonotype was seen ten or more times. V is TRBV12-3 or TRBV12-4 and J is TRBJ2-2; D is perhaps TRBD1 (5 bases). The CDR3 is 13 amino acids. The ends were cut back, 6 bases at V and 10 bases at J, with 15 bases in the middle. CDR3 DNA sequence: TGTGCCAGCAGGGACACCATAGCCATGGAGCTGTTTTTT. Translated, it gives CASRDTIAMELFF.

The sample holds a few counts of this clonotype. The chain uses TRBV27 and TRBJ2-7, with D tentatively TRBD2 (6 bases). V gave up 8 bases and J gave up 0 bases, with 20 bases separating them. Germline V gene sequence: CDR1 MNHEY, CDR2 SMNVEV (reference sequence). The CDR3 spans 16 residues. For the CDR3, the DNA is TGTGCCAGCGGGCAGGGTCTGGAGGGTAGCTCCTACGAGCAGTACTTC. This encodes CASGQGLEGSSYEQYF.

The V call is TRBV29-1, the J call TRBJ1-2, with a weak D call TRBD1 (5 bases). This CDR3 is built from 15 residues. Trimming left V 3 bases short and J 5 bases short, with 19 bases between. Germline lookup yields CDR1 SQVTM and CDR2 ANQGSEA. This CDR3 reads CSVDVGGGFKYGYTF. The DNA of the CDR3 is TGCAGCGTTGATGTGGGGGGAGGGTTTAAGTATGGCTACACCTTC.

V and J are TRBV20-1 and TRBJ1-2; unclear D gene. V gave up 6 bases and J gave up 2 bases, with 10 bases separating them. Per germline, CDR1 DFQATT and CDR2 SNEGSKA (reference sequence). This CDR3 has 12 residues. CDR3 loop: CSALHGNYGYTF. The CDR3 nucleotides read TGCAGTGCACTGCACGGAAACTATGGCTACACCTTC.